One sample yielded the 32 T cell receptor beta chains listed below, sequenced in a study of radiation and T cells in renal cell carcinoma. Treatment indicated: treatment-naive control, cytoreductive nephrectomy. The repertoire was sequenced with immunoSEQ multiplex PCR; TCRdb's copy has only in-frame clones and lacks some. The table shows about 10,000 clones, with 50% to 65% occurring only once. Specimen: tumor tissue, collected from a patient whose treatment was nephrectomy without radiotherapy. These receptor sequences come from a man aged 35 to 55 with renal cell carcinoma.

Here the CDR3 DNA reads TGTGCCAGCAGCCTAACTAGCGGGGCTTACAATGAGCAGTTCTTC. It encodes CASSLTSGAYNEQFF. V gene TRBV7-2 combines with J gene TRBJ2-1; 10 bases map to TRBD2. V trimming: 5 bases; J trimming: 4 bases; junction bases outside the gene matches: 5. Per germline, CDR1 SGHTA and CDR2 FQGNSA. The CDR3 spans 15 residues.

This clone was counted only a few times. The CDR3, as DNA: TGTGCCAGCAGCTTCCAACTAGCCAGCTCCTACAATGAGCAGTTCTTC. This encodes CASSFQLASSYNEQFF. The rearrangement joins TRBV5-5 to TRBJ2-1; the D gene is possibly TRBD2 (6 bases). CDR3 length: 16 residues. Germline loops: CDR1 SGHKS, CDR2 YYEKEE (reference sequence). The V end was cut by 2 bases, the J end by 0 bases, with 12 bases between. The variable domain in full, with the rest retrieved from reference TRBV5-5 and TRBJ2-1, is DAGVTQSPTHLIKTRGQQVTLRCSPISGHKSVSWYQQVLGQGPQFIFQYYEKEERGRGNFPDRFSARQFPNYSSELNVNALLLGDSALYLCASSFQLASSYNEQFFGPGTRLTVL.

This clone was recorded once. This chain joins TRBV6-5 and TRBJ2-7, with 12 positions matching TRBD2. In germline, CDR1 is MNHEY, CDR2 SVGAGI. V trimming: 2 bases; J trimming: 3 bases; junction bases outside the gene matches: 2. The CDR3 has 15 residues. For the CDR3, the DNA is TGTGCCAGCAGTTACCGGACTAGCGGGATCTACGAGCAGTACTTC. Protein sequence: CASSYRTSGIYEQYF.

Only a few counts were recorded for this clone. The chain combines TRBV7-3 with TRBJ2-2, with TRBD2 matching 8 bases. Trimming took 2 bases from V and 5 from J; bases not matched to a gene: 10. Germline V CDR1 and CDR2: SGHTA, FQGTGA. CDR3 length: 17 amino acids. CDR3 nucleotide sequence: TGTGCCAGCAGCTTATTCAGGCGGGAGGATTGGACCGGGGAGCTGTTTTTT. Residues: CASSLFRREDWTGELFF.

The chain combines TRBV9 with TRBJ1-1; 8 positions agree with TRBD1. Germline V CDR1 and CDR2: SGDLS, YYNGEE. The CDR3 has 14 residues. Trimming removed 0 bases from V and 5 bases from J; junction bases left unmatched: 3. CDR3 amino acids: CASSVGQGATEAFF. The CDR3 DNA follows: TGTGCCAGCAGCGTAGGGCAGGGGGCAACTGAAGCTTTCTTT.

The chain links TRBV11-2 to TRBJ1-3, with unresolved D. From germline, CDR1 is SGHAT and CDR2 FQNNGV. CDR3 length: 15 residues. V lost 3 bases and J lost 4, with 13 bases in between. Written as DNA, the CDR3 is TGTGCCAGCAGCTTCACCGTCATAGGGGGAAACACCATATATTTT. Protein sequence: CASSFTVIGGNTIYF. Full variable domain (outside the CDR3, taken from reference TRBV11-2 and TRBJ1-3): EAGVAQSPRYKIIEKRQSVAFWCNPISGHATLYWYQQILGQGPKLLIQFQNNGVVDDSQLPKDRFSAERLKGVDSTLKIQPAKLEDSAVYLCASSFTVIGGNTIYFGEGSWLTVV.

The V gene is TRBV6-5, the J gene TRBJ2-7, with 9 bases lining up with TRBD2. This CDR3 is 14 amino acids long. From germline, CDR1 is MNHEY and CDR2 SVGAGI. Trimming took 2 bases from V and 5 from J; bases not matched to a gene: 4. The CDR3 protein is CASSYVSSGNEQYF. In DNA, the CDR3 is TGTGCCAGCAGTTACGTGTCTAGCGGGAACGAGCAGTACTTC.

The chain has TRBV5-4 and TRBJ2-7, with TRBD2 matching over 9 bases. Germline CDR1 reads SGHNT; CDR2 reads YYREEE (reference sequence). V trimming: 4 bases; J trimming: 1 base; junction bases outside the gene matches: 6. There are 15 residues in the CDR3. CDR3 sequence: CASSPATSGSYEQYF. CDR3 nucleotides: TGTGCCAGCAGCCCGGCGACTAGCGGATCCTACGAGCAGTACTTC.

This chain uses TRBV11-2 with TRBJ2-7, with a tentative D call TRBD2 (5 bases). The V gene lost 5 bases and the J gene lost 3 bases, with 14 bases spanning the gap. The CDR3 sequence is 14 residues long. Per the germline V gene, CDR1 is SGHAT and CDR2 is FQNNGV. The CDR3 here is CASSPGLAVYEQYF. Here the CDR3 DNA reads TGTGCCAGCAGCCCCGGACTCGCCGTCTACGAGCAGTACTTC.

This clone was counted once. The chain recombines TRBV7-9 with TRBJ2-3; 9 bases are a match to TRBD2. Germline V gives CDR1 SEHNR, CDR2 FQNEAQ (reference sequence). Trimming at V came to 2 bases and at J to 2 bases, leaving 5 bases not matched to a gene. The CDR3 runs 16 residues. For the CDR3, the DNA is TGTGCCAGCAGCTTACTCCTAGCGGGAACCACAGATACGCAGTATTTT. It is translated as CASSLLLAGTTDTQYF.

This chain joins TRBV14 and TRBJ2-3, with D unresolved. V lost 1 base, J lost 1 base, and 9 bases lay in between. Germline CDR1 is SGHDN and CDR2 is FVKESK. The CDR3 extends over 15 amino acids. The CDR3 sequence is CASSQGGVRTDTQYF. Here the CDR3 DNA reads TGTGCCAGCAGCCAAGGAGGCGTCCGCACAGATACGCAGTATTTT.

This clone was seen only once. J is TRBJ2-3 and V is TRBV6-6; no reliable D call. Trimming shortened V by 4 bases and J by 6 bases, and 11 bases separated the two germline ends. CDR3 length equals 13 residues. Per the germline V gene, CDR1 is MNHNY and CDR2 is SVGAGI (reference sequence). CDR3 nucleotide sequence: TGTGCCAGCAGTTTGAAGGGATCGGATACGCAGTATTTT. This encodes CASSLKGSDTQYF.

This clone was observed a handful of times. This chain connects TRBV19 to TRBJ2-7; 9 bases agree with TRBD1. The CDR3 runs to 11 residues. V lost 9 bases to trimming and J lost 5 bases; unmatched junction nucleotides: 2. Looked up from germline, CDR1 is LNHDA and CDR2 is SQIVND (reference sequence). The CDR3 coding sequence is TGTGCCAGCCGGACAGGGGACGAGCAGTACTTC. Protein sequence: CASRTGDEQYF. The full variable domain, rest sourced from reference TRBV19 and TRBJ2-7, is DGGITQSPKYLFRKEGQNVTLSCEQNLNHDAMYWYRQDPGQGLRLIYYSQIVNDFQKGDIAEGYSVSREKKESFPLTVTSAQKNPTAFYLCASRTGDEQYFGPGTRLTVT.

This clone was seen a handful of times. The V gene is TRBV2, the J gene TRBJ2-7; TRBD1 is a possible D gene (6 bases). V shed 6 bases and J shed 3 bases, with 18 bases lying between them. Looked up from germline, CDR1 is SNHLY and CDR2 is FYNNEI. CDR3 length equals 15 residues. Written as DNA, the CDR3 is TGTGCCAGCAGACAAAGACAGGATAGGGTCTACGAGCAGTACTTC. This codes for CASRQRQDRVYEQYF.

This clone appeared a few times. The genes are TRBV13 and TRBJ1-2; unclear D gene. The germline CDR1 and CDR2 sequences are PRHDT and FYEKMQ (reference sequence). Trimming took 3 bases from V and 4 from J, leaving 9 bases between them. The CDR3 is made up of 13 amino acids. This CDR3 is CASSFWRSYGYTF. The CDR3 DNA sequence: TGTGCCAGCAGCTTTTGGAGAAGCTATGGCTACACCTTC.

This chain links TRBV9 with TRBJ2-7; the D gene is possibly TRBD2 (6 bases). Germline-derived CDR1 and CDR2 are SGDLS and YYNGEE. V lost 0 bases, J lost 2 bases, and 9 bases lay in between. The CDR3 consists of 14 residues. CDR3 nucleotide sequence: TGTGCCAGCAGCGTAGGCGGGGCCACCTACGAGCAGTACTTC. Protein product: CASSVGGATYEQYF.

The count of this clone is one. Other DNA sequences within the sample encode an identical CDR3. The rearrangement links TRBV4-2 to TRBJ1-1, with D possibly being TRBD1 (5 bases). The ends were cut back, 0 bases at V and 0 bases at J, with 17 bases in the middle. The CDR3 contains 18 residues. Looked up from germline, CDR1 is LGHNA and CDR2 is YNFKEQ. Written as DNA, the CDR3 is TGTGCCAGCAGCCAAGATTCCCTCAGGCGGACAATGAACACTGAAGCTTTCTTT. This gives the protein CASSQDSLRRTMNTEAFF.

The rearrangement links TRBV5-1 to TRBJ2-2; TRBD1 agrees at 9 bases. Trimming took 5 bases from V and 7 from J; bases not matched to a gene: 6. The CDR3 length is 14 residues. The germline gives CDR1 SGHRS, CDR2 YFSETQ. CDR3 sequence reads: CASSSGQGNGELFF. The CDR3 nucleotides read TGCGCCAGCAGTTCAGGACAGGGGAACGGGGAGCTGTTTTTT.

This clone occurred once. The genes are TRBV7-9 and TRBJ1-5; TRBD1 is a possible D gene (5 bases). CDR1 is SEHNR, CDR2 FQNEAQ, per germline (reference sequence). The germline V and J ends were trimmed by 5 bases and 0 bases, with 8 bases remaining between them. This CDR3 spans 14 amino acids. Here the CDR3 DNA reads TGTGCCAGCAGCACAGGCGATAGCAATCAGCCCCAGCATTTT. It codes for CASSTGDSNQPQHF. Full variable domain (rest looked up from reference TRBV7-9 and TRBJ1-5): DTGVSQNPRHKITKRGQNVTFRCDPISEHNRLYWYRQTLGQGPEFLTYFQNEAQLEKSRLLSDRFSAERPKGSFSTLEIQRTEQGDSAMYLCASSTGDSNQPQHFGDGTRLSIL.

This clone was seen a handful of times. This rearrangement joins TRBV12-5 to TRBJ1-1; maybe TRBD1 (5 bases). In germline, CDR1 is LGHNT, CDR2 FRNRAP. V gave up 6 bases and J gave up 3 bases, with 8 bases separating them. The CDR3 covers 12 residues. The chain's CDR3 is CASGRDHTEAFF. CDR3 nucleotide sequence: TGTGCTAGTGGCAGGGACCACACTGAAGCTTTCTTT. Filled out from reference TRBV12-5 and TRBJ1-1, the complete variable domain reads DARVTQTPRHKVTEMGQEVTMRCQPILGHNTVFWYRQTMMQGLELLAYFRNRAPLDDSGMPKDRFSAEMPDATLATLKIQPSEPRDSAVYFCASGRDHTEAFFGQGTRLTVV.

The genes are TRBV5-4 and TRBJ2-7; maybe TRBD2 (6 bases). The length of the CDR3 is 14 residues. CDR1 and CDR2 from the germline V gene are SGHNT and YYREEE (reference sequence). V shed 2 bases and J shed 3 bases, with 12 bases lying between them. The CDR3 here is CASSFGPGVYEQYF. Written as DNA, the CDR3 is TGTGCCAGCAGCTTCGGTCCGGGGGTCTACGAGCAGTACTTC.

The V and J genes are TRBV7-9 and TRBJ2-5, with 7 positions matching TRBD2. The CDR3 totals 13 residues. Germline V gene lookup returns CDR1 SEHNR and CDR2 FQNEAQ (reference sequence). Trimming at V came to 5 bases and at J to 8 bases, leaving 8 bases not matched to a gene. CDR3 coding DNA: TGTGCCAGCAGCCGTTATGGGGAGGGAACCCAGTACTTC. Translation gives CASSRYGEGTQYF.

The J gene is TRBJ2-5, the V gene TRBV5-1; 8 bases align to TRBD2. This CDR3 is built from 14 residues. Germline trimming cut 0 bases from V and 2 bases from J; bases unmatched to any gene: 0. The germline V gene encodes CDR1 SGHRS and CDR2 YFSETQ. The CDR3 region is CASSLGLAQETQYF. The DNA of the CDR3 is TGCGCCAGCAGCTTGGGACTAGCGCAAGAGACCCAGTACTTC.

The chain recombines TRBV11-1 with TRBJ2-5; 7 nucleotides align to TRBD1. The end of the DNA aligns better with TRBJ2-7, so the J call may be wrong. The length of the CDR3 is 15 residues. Germline loops: CDR1 SGHAT, CDR2 FQDESV (reference sequence). CDR3 sequence: CASSLAGTEDYEQYF. The CDR3, as DNA: TGTGCCAGCAGCTTAGCCGGGACAGAGGACTACGAGCAGTACTTC.

This clone was seen just once. CDR3 sequence (DNA): TGTGCCAGCAGTTCCCGTCTTCGCGCGACTAGCGGGAGGAACGAGCAGTACTTC. Its translation: CASSSRLRATSGRNEQYF. The chain employs TRBV28 and TRBJ2-7; TRBD2 matches 13 bases. The junction had 14 bases not matched to a gene; V was cut back by 4 bases and J by 5 bases. The CDR3 is made up of 18 amino acids. The germline V gene encodes CDR1 MDHEN and CDR2 SYDVKM.

The J gene is TRBJ1-6, the V gene TRBV7-2; weak D call: TRBD1 (5 bases). V dropped 6 bases and J dropped 6 bases, with 12 bases sitting between them. Germline V gene lookup returns CDR1 SGHTA and CDR2 FQGNSA. The CDR3 covers 14 residues. The CDR3 nucleotides are TGTGCCAGCAGAGCAGGGAGAGCTAATTCACCCCTCCACTTT. Its protein is CASRAGRANSPLHF.

This clone ranks as medium-sized (0.01 to 0.1%). The rearrangement links TRBV6-1 to TRBJ2-7; D is perhaps TRBD2 (6 bases). V gave up 2 bases and J gave up 1 base, with 15 bases separating them. The CDR3 sequence is 16 residues long. Germline CDR1 reads MNHNS; CDR2 reads SASEGT. The chain's CDR3 is CASSERDLPPSYEQYF. CDR3 bases: TGTGCCAGCAGTGAAAGGGACTTGCCCCCGTCCTACGAGCAGTACTTC.

This clone was detected once. V gene TRBV7-2 combines with J gene TRBJ2-5, with TRBD1 matching over 7 bases. There are 13 residues in the CDR3. The ends lost 5 bases at V and 2 bases at J; junction bases unmatched: 2. Germline V CDR1 and CDR2: SGHTA, FQGNSA. CDR3 region: CASSPQGQETQYF. CDR3 sequence (DNA): TGTGCCAGCAGCCCACAGGGGCAAGAGACCCAGTACTTC.

The V and J genes are TRBV11-3 and TRBJ2-4; maybe TRBD2 (7 bases). V was clipped by 0 bases and J by 0 bases, with 9 bases between them. Germline values: CDR1 SGHNT, CDR2 YENEEA. CDR3 size: 16 residues. This CDR3 is CASSLDGGQAKNIQYF. As DNA, the CDR3 is TGTGCCAGCAGCTTAGACGGGGGGCAAGCCAAAAACATTCAGTACTTC.

V usage is TRBV30 and J usage is TRBJ1-4; tentative D call: TRBD1 (6 bases). The V gene's germline CDR1 is GTSNPN and CDR2 SVGIG (reference sequence). The CDR3 consists of 14 residues. The V end was cut by 1 base, the J end by 4 bases, with 10 bases between. The CDR3 nucleotides are TGTGCCTGGAGTGGAGGACAGCTTAATGAAAAACTGTTTTTT. Translation gives CAWSGGQLNEKLFF.

This chain links TRBV2 with TRBJ2-2, with D hard to call. The V and J ends lost 6 bases and 1 base respectively, with 12 bases between them. The CDR3 consists of 15 residues. Germline values: CDR1 SNHLY, CDR2 FYNNEI. CDR3 amino acids: CASRQSQMNTGELFF. Here the CDR3 DNA reads TGTGCCAGCAGACAGTCACAGATGAACACCGGGGAGCTGTTTTTT.

V gene TRBV11-2 combines with J gene TRBJ2-7; D remains unclear. The CDR3 spans 14 residues. The germline V and J ends were trimmed by 0 bases and 4 bases, with 10 bases remaining between them. The germline V gene has CDR1 SGHAT and CDR2 FQNNGV. CDR3 sequence: CASSLDPKGYEQYF. The CDR3 bases are TGTGCCAGCAGCTTAGATCCCAAGGGTTACGAGCAGTACTTC.